This T cell receptor (beta chain) is drawn from a study of cytomegalovirus exposure and HLA in healthy donors. The CDR3 runs 18 residues. Germline values: CDR1 ENHRY, CDR2 SYGVKD. The trim removed 5 bases at V and 3 bases at J, leaving 12 bases unmatched. Notes on the study in general: Presence/absence analyses took donor sequencing depth as roughly uniform. It was approximately 160 TCR beta chains that were listed as cytomegalovirus-associated. In a later analysis, TCR beta V- and J-gene trimming showed a link to a missense DCLRE1C variant. Later analysis suggested links between common viral pathogens and several top significant clusters.

Researchers ran the PCR with 60 Vbeta and 13 Jbeta primers. Assay: immunoSEQ multiplex PCR; the TCRdb copy retains only in-frame clones and omits some. The sample has roughly 200,000 clones, approximately 90% seen once. With regard to this clone: Its antigen is unidentified.

This clonotype was obtained from a boy aged 2-9 years in good health and CMV-seronegative. The chain recombines TRBV10-3 with TRBJ1-3, with 11 bases that match TRBD1. The sequencing input was PBMCs. CDR3 in DNA: TGTGCCATCAGTCAGGACAGGGGGCCCTCCTCGCGTGGAAACACCATATATTTT. Protein product: CAISQDRGPSSRGNTIYF.